This T cell receptor (beta chain) came from a study of cytomegalovirus exposure and HLA in healthy donors. Overall study findings and caveats: CMV serostatus was the only recorded immune exposure for donors.

In germline, CDR1 is SNHLY, CDR2 FYNNEI. Trimming shortened V by 3 bases and J by 1 base, and 21 bases separated the two germline ends. The CDR3 is made up of 18 amino acids. The study ran its PCR with 60 Vbeta and 13 Jbeta primers. Profiling relied on immunoSEQ multiplex PCR, and the TCRdb table lists in-frame clones only, not all of them. Seen here are about 160,000 clones, about two thirds observed once, and the top ten hold roughly 4%. With regard to this clone: What it recognizes is unknown.

This clonotype originated in a young woman in good health and CMV-seropositive. The chain joins TRBV2 to TRBJ1-1; TRBD1 might be the D (5 bases). Source material: PBMCs. The CDR3 sequence is CASSERQGLIHGNTEAFF. The CDR3 DNA is TGTGCCAGCAGTGAGCGGCAGGGCCTAATCCATGGGAACACTGAAGCTTTCTTT.